The 19 T cell receptor beta chains below were found in one sample sequenced in a study of early T cells in non-severe SARS-CoV-2 infection. TCRdb processed the 5' RACE reads anew with MiXCR; each CDR3 protein has one entry. The data contain tens of thousands of distinct CDR3 sequences, approximately 11% of them singletons. The sequenced material came from whole blood. Receptors originate from an adult who was a healthcare worker with PCR-confirmed SARS-CoV-2 infection or an uninfected control (not recorded which).

At least ten counts were recorded for this clonotype. The chain couples TRBV27 to TRBJ1-2; tentative D call: TRBD1 (5 bases). The CDR3 covers 15 residues. Germline-derived CDR1 and CDR2 are MNHEY and SMNVEV (reference sequence). Trimming removed 6 bases at V and 4 bases at J, with 18 bases between. DNA for the CDR3: TGTGCCAGCAGAAAAGACCGGGACCATGGCTATGGCTACACCTTC. It yields the protein CASRKDRDHGYGYTF.

Many counts were recorded for this clonotype. V usage is TRBV12-3 or TRBV12-4 and J usage is TRBJ2-1; 9 bases are a match to TRBD2. V gave up 3 bases and J gave up 7 bases; unmatched junction bases: 4. This CDR3 is 14 amino acids long. CDR3 in DNA: TGTGCCAGCAGTTTGCTAGCGGGAAGTAATGAGCAGTTCTTC. It translates to CASSLLAGSNEQFF.

This clonotype was seen many times. This sequence joins TRBV7-2 and TRBJ2-1, with D possibly matching TRBD2 (5 bases). Germline V gene data show CDR1 as SGHTA and CDR2 as FQGNSA. The CDR3 is made up of 17 amino acids. Trimming took 2 bases from V and 7 from J, leaving 21 bases between them. The CDR3 DNA sequence: TGTGCCAGCAGCTTATTCGCGGGTCCCCTCCCTGGGAATGAGCAGTTCTTC. Its protein is CASSLFAGPLPGNEQFF.

This clonotype came up a few times. This chain uses TRBV5-6 with TRBJ1-1; D might be TRBD1 (5 bases). The CDR3 consists of 14 residues. Germline loops: CDR1 SGHDT, CDR2 YYEEEE. Trimming shortened V by 4 bases and J by 6 bases, and 16 bases separated the two germline ends. In DNA form, the CDR3 reads TGTGCCAGCAGCCCCGGGGGGGTGGTCGCTGAAGCTTTCTTT. Translated: CASSPGGVVAEAFF.

This clonotype appeared many times. J is TRBJ2-3 and V is TRBV6-5; 11 bases align to TRBD2. The V and J ends lost 6 bases and 8 bases, in that order; junction bases with no gene match: 10. Germline values: CDR1 MNHEY, CDR2 SVGAGI. The CDR3 covers 15 residues. The CDR3 here is CASRTSGNVVGTQYF. The CDR3 DNA sequence: TGTGCCAGCAGGACTAGCGGGAATGTCGTGGGTACGCAGTATTTT.

In regard to this clonotype: A much larger clone sits a single nucleotide away, making a read error possible. J is TRBJ1-2 and V is TRBV19; D not resolved. Germline CDR1 and CDR2: LNHDA and SQIVND (reference sequence). The CDR3 contains 18 residues. The V end lost 8 bases, the J end lost 9 bases, and 34 bases lay between the germline ends. The CDR3 loop is CASARPHQEGSLWASYTF. Here the CDR3 DNA reads TGTGCCAGTGCACGACCACACCAAGAAGGATCCCTCTGGGCCAGCTACACCTTC.

The table lists this clonotype with many counts. CDR3 in amino acids: CASSLDIGNEQYF. CDR3 in DNA: TGCGCCAGCAGCTTGGACATCGGGAACGAGCAGTACTTC. The gene calls are TRBV5-1 and TRBJ2-7, with D perhaps matching TRBD2 (5 bases). Trimming removed 0 bases from V and 5 bases from J, with 9 bases in between. The CDR3 covers 13 residues. Germline values: CDR1 SGHRS, CDR2 YFSETQ.

A few counts support this clonotype. This sequence joins TRBV9 and TRBJ2-7; D call uncertain. The germline V and J ends were trimmed by 1 base and 0 bases, with 11 bases remaining between them. The CDR3 sequence is 15 residues long. In germline, CDR1 is SGDLS, CDR2 YYNGEE. The CDR3 DNA reads TGTGCCAGCAGCGTAAATGGCGGAAGCTCCTACGAGCAGTACTTC. Protein product: CASSVNGGSSYEQYF.

This clonotype came up many times. V usage is TRBV28 and J usage is TRBJ2-1, with D unclear. This CDR3 has 14 residues. The ends were cut back, 6 bases at V and 3 bases at J, with 12 bases in the middle. The germline V gene has CDR1 MDHEN and CDR2 SYDVKM. This chain's CDR3 is CASRGGVSYNEQFF. The CDR3, as DNA: TGTGCCAGCAGGGGCGGAGTTAGCTACAATGAGCAGTTCTTC. Filled out from reference TRBV28 and TRBJ2-1, the complete variable domain reads DVKVTQSSRYLVKRTGEKVFLECVQDMDHENMFWYRQDPGLGLRLIYFSYDVKMKEKGDIPEGYSVSREKKERFSLILESASTNQTSMYLCASRGGVSYNEQFFGPGTRLTVL.

The chain joins TRBV28 to TRBJ1-1, with 9 bases aligning to TRBD1. CDR1 is MDHEN, CDR2 SYDVKM, per germline. With V trimmed by 5 bases and J by 2 bases, 12 bases remained unmatched. The CDR3 extends over 17 amino acids. CDR3 nucleotide sequence: TGTGCCAGCAGTCCGCTGGGACAGGGTATTGAAAACACTGAAGCTTTCTTT. It translates to CASSPLGQGIENTEAFF. Full variable domain (rest looked up from reference TRBV28 and TRBJ1-1): DVKVTQSSRYLVKRTGEKVFLECVQDMDHENMFWYRQDPGLGLRLIYFSYDVKMKEKGDIPEGYSVSREKKERFSLILESASTNQTSMYLCASSPLGQGIENTEAFFGQGTRLTVV.

V gene TRBV30 combines with J gene TRBJ1-5; D is perhaps TRBD1 (5 bases). V was cut by 1 base and J by 1 base, with 8 bases left in between. CDR1 GTSNPN and CDR2 SVGIG come from the germline V gene (reference sequence). This CDR3 comprises 14 residues. The DNA of the CDR3 is TGTGCCTGGAGTGGGGGGGGAAGCAATCAGCCCCAGCATTTT. Translating gives CAWSGGGSNQPQHF. Full variable domain (missing parts from reference TRBV30 and TRBJ1-5): SQTIHQWPATLVQPVGSPLSLECTVEGTSNPNLYWYRQAAGRGLQLLFYSVGIGQISSEVPQNLSASRPQDRQFILSSKKLLLSDSGFYLCAWSGGGSNQPQHFGDGTRLSIL.

This clonotype was seen ten or more times. This chain connects TRBV5-1 to TRBJ1-5; D may be TRBD1 (6 bases). Germline assignment: CDR1 SGHRS and CDR2 YFSETQ. The CDR3 runs to 13 residues. V shed 0 bases and J shed 9 bases, with 10 bases lying between them. CDR3 in amino acids: CASSLGGQGPQHF. The CDR3 DNA reads as TGCGCCAGCAGCTTGGGGGGACAAGGGCCCCAGCATTTT.

CDR3 DNA: TGTGCCAGCAGTGGCCCCGGGACTAGCGGGGGTGGCTCCTACAATGAGCAGTTCTTC. Protein: CASSGPGTSGGGSYNEQFF. This sequence joins TRBV6-1 and TRBJ2-1; 14 bases line up with TRBD2. This CDR3 has 19 amino acids. Germline V lookup: CDR1 MNHNS, CDR2 SASEGT. V shed 4 bases and J 0 bases; nucleotides not matched to a gene: 8.

This clonotype is labeled as medium-sized (0.01 to 0.1%). The chain couples TRBV2 to TRBJ2-7; 10 nucleotides agree with TRBD1. Trimming at V came to 5 bases and at J to 5 bases, leaving 12 bases not matched to a gene. CDR3 length: 16 amino acids. The germline CDR1 and CDR2 sequences are SNHLY and FYNNEI. CDR3 in DNA: TGTGCCAGCAGTTATCGAGGGACAGGGGAGGGCGACGAGCAGTACTTC. This gives the protein CASSYRGTGEGDEQYF. The full variable domain, rest sourced from reference TRBV2 and TRBJ2-7, is EPEVTQTPSHQVTQMGQEVILRCVPISNHLYFYWYRQILGQKVEFLVSFYNNEISEKSEIFDDQFSVERPDGSNFTLKIRSTKLEDSAMYFCASSYRGTGEGDEQYFGPGTRLTVT.

V and J are TRBV6-2 or TRBV6-3 and TRBJ2-1; 11 positions agree with TRBD2. The CDR3 has 14 amino acids. CDR1 is MNHEY and CDR2 is SVGEGT in the germline V gene. Unmatched junction bases numbered 8, after V lost 7 bases and J lost 9 bases. This CDR3 reads CASTKVAGGVEQFF. CDR3 in DNA: TGTGCCAGCACCAAGGTAGCGGGGGGGGTTGAGCAGTTCTTC.

Ten or more counts support this clonotype. The chain employs TRBV18 and TRBJ1-5; possibly TRBD1 for D (5 bases). Trimming pared 5 bases from V and 7 bases from J, leaving 21 bases between. There are 16 residues in the CDR3. Germline V CDR1 and CDR2: KGHSH, LQKENI. CDR3 coding DNA: TGTGCCAGCTCATCGAAACCGGGACCCCGACCCCAGCCCCAGCATTTT. Protein product: CASSSKPGPRPQPQHF.

The J gene is TRBJ2-3, the V gene TRBV20-1; 8 bases match TRBD2. Germline CDR1 is DFQATT and CDR2 is SNEGSKA (reference sequence). CDR3 length equals 15 residues. V gave up 5 bases and J gave up 8 bases; unmatched junction bases: 15. The CDR3 reads CSAGPPGLGFGTQYF. The CDR3 DNA follows: TGCAGTGCTGGCCCCCCGGGACTAGGGTTCGGTACGCAGTATTTT.

This clonotype was counted many times. This chain connects TRBV29-1 to TRBJ2-5; unclear D gene. Trimming took off 5 bases at V and 0 bases at J, with 7 bases between the two ends. The germline V gene encodes CDR1 SQVTM and CDR2 ANQGSEA. The CDR3 consists of 12 residues. The CDR3 DNA reads as TGCAGCGTTAGTCCTAACCAAGAGACCCAGTACTTC. Protein product: CSVSPNQETQYF.

This sequence joins TRBV12-3 or TRBV12-4 and TRBJ2-5; D is perhaps TRBD1 (6 bases). V lost 8 bases, J lost 2 bases, and 15 bases lay in between. The length of the CDR3 is 14 residues. In DNA form, the CDR3 reads TGTGCCAGCGCCGGGCAGGGGATACAAGAGACCCAGTACTTC. This gives the protein CASAGQGIQETQYF.